One sample yielded the 15 T cell receptor beta chains listed below, sequenced in a study of beta chain features in type 1 diabetes. Whole-study results and caveats: All four CD4+ subsets from Type 1 diabetes patients carried moderately but significantly shorter TCRB CDR3s.

The entirety of the isolated RNA underwent reverse transcription, so expressed TCRB transcripts were sequenced. TCRdb keeps only in-frame clones here, not all; method: immunoSEQ multiplex PCR. The sample lists over 650,000 clones, roughly 13% occurring once. No antigen has been identified for these receptors. Sequences were obtained from naive CD4+ T cells from blood. These receptors were collected from a man between 18 and 35 years old with type 1 diabetes.

This clone came up a few times. The rearrangement links TRBV20-1 to TRBJ1-2, with D uncertain. The CDR3 loop spans 9 amino acids. Per the germline V gene, CDR1 is DFQATT and CDR2 is SNEGSKA (reference sequence). V shed 4 bases and J shed 6 bases, with 3 bases lying between them. The CDR3 loop reads CSAKHGYTF. CDR3 coding DNA: TGCAGTGCTAAACATGGCTACACCTTC.

The chain couples TRBV13 to TRBJ2-1; 8 bases fit TRBD2. Germline loops: CDR1 PRHDT, CDR2 FYEKMQ (reference sequence). V shed 7 bases, J shed 2 bases, and the junction held 10 bases outside the gene matches. The length of the CDR3 is 16 residues. The CDR3 reads CASTLRRSGAYNEQFF. CDR3 DNA sequence: TGTGCCAGCACCCTTAGGCGTAGCGGGGCCTACAATGAGCAGTTCTTC. Full variable domain (missing parts from reference TRBV13 and TRBJ2-1): AAGVIQSPRHLIKEKRETATLKCYPIPRHDTVYWYQQGPGQDPQFLISFYEKMQSDKGSIPDRFSAQQFSDYHSELNMSSLELGDSALYFCASTLRRSGAYNEQFFGPGTRLTVL.

The chain employs TRBV2 and TRBJ2-5, with TRBD2 as a possible D gene (5 bases). Germline CDR1 SNHLY, CDR2 FYNNEI. The CDR3 extends over 12 amino acids. The V end lost 4 bases, the J end lost 5 bases, and 8 bases lay between the germline ends. The CDR3 sequence: CASSGAAETQYF. The CDR3 DNA follows: TGTGCCAGCAGTGGAGCGGCGGAGACCCAGTACTTC.

This clone was seen only a few times. The chain employs TRBV29-1 and TRBJ2-1; 8 nucleotides line up with TRBD2. This CDR3 spans 16 amino acids. Trimming at V came to 7 bases and at J to 0 bases, leaving 11 bases not matched to a gene. CDR1 is SQVTM, CDR2 ANQGSEA, per germline. This chain's CDR3 is CSAILAGGSSYNEQFF. For the CDR3, the DNA is TGCAGCGCTATTCTAGCGGGCGGGAGCTCCTACAATGAGCAGTTCTTC.

V and J are TRBV29-1 and TRBJ1-2; 9 bases are a match to TRBD1. The CDR3 has 15 residues. The V segment lost 3 bases and the J segment 2 bases; nucleotides outside the gene matches: 7. CDR1 and CDR2 (germline): SQVTM, ANQGSEA. CDR3 amino acids: CSVEPDRGSNYGYTF. DNA for the CDR3: TGCAGCGTTGAGCCCGACAGGGGGTCCAACTATGGCTACACCTTC.

The rearrangement joins TRBV27 to TRBJ2-6; 9 nucleotides agree with TRBD2. CDR3 length: 18 amino acids. J was trimmed by 0 bases and V by 6 bases; bases with no gene match: 9. CDR1 is MNHEY and CDR2 is SMNVEV in the germline V gene (reference sequence). The chain's CDR3 is CASSARAGGPSGANVLTF. The CDR3 nucleotides read TGTGCCAGCAGCGCTAGAGCGGGAGGTCCCTCTGGGGCCAACGTCCTGACTTTC.

The chain combines TRBV29-1 with TRBJ1-2; maybe TRBD1 (6 bases). Trimming cost V 1 base and J 5 bases, with 23 bases left between them. This CDR3 spans 17 amino acids. CDR1 and CDR2 (germline): SQVTM, ANQGSEA. CDR3 DNA: TGCAGCGTTGAAGGTCCCCTGGGGGGGGCGTGGGTGTATGGCTACACCTTC. Translating it yields CSVEGPLGGAWVYGYTF.

This clone turned up a few times. The chain couples TRBV5-1 to TRBJ2-5; no clear D gene. Germline loops: CDR1 SGHRS, CDR2 YFSETQ. The CDR3 is 13 amino acids. The V gene lost 4 bases and the J gene lost 1 base, with 8 bases spanning the gap. CDR3 coding DNA: TGCGCCAGCAGCGTGGGCCTCCAAGAGACCCAGTACTTC. Protein product: CASSVGLQETQYF.

Note on this clone: An end of the junction differs from the germline gene, which may be a read error. V usage is TRBV11-1 and J usage is TRBJ2-7; D is undetermined. This CDR3 contains 14 residues. Per germline, CDR1 SGHAT and CDR2 FQDESV (reference sequence). The CDR3 nucleotides read TGTGCCAGCAGTGATTTAATTTTAAGCTACAAGCAGTACTTC. It translates to CASSDLILSYKQYF.

This clone turned up a few times. The chain combines TRBV7-9 with TRBJ2-1; D not certain. Germline-derived CDR1 and CDR2 are SEHNR and FQNEAQ (reference sequence). This CDR3 has 15 amino acids. Between the trimmed V and J ends, which lost 3 bases and 8 bases, there was a span of 17 bases. In DNA form, the CDR3 reads TGTGCCAGCAGCTTGGGTCTATCCGACCGAGATGAGCAGTTCTTC. Translating it yields CASSLGLSDRDEQFF.

This clone was counted only a few times. Other DNA sequences from this sample encode an identical CDR3 as well. The rearrangement links TRBV28 to TRBJ2-5, with D perhaps matching TRBD1 (5 bases). Trimming shortened V by 6 bases and J by 3 bases, and 11 bases separated the two germline ends. Germline CDR1 is MDHEN and CDR2 is SYDVKM. The CDR3 contains 13 residues. The CDR3 loop is CASSLGREETQYF. For the CDR3, the DNA is TGTGCCAGCAGCCTGGGCAGGGAAGAGACCCAGTACTTC.

As to this clone: The same CDR3 can be traced to other DNA sequences in this sample. V usage is TRBV7-2 and J usage is TRBJ2-5; tentative D call: TRBD2 (6 bases). Per germline, CDR1 SGHTA and CDR2 FQGNSA. The CDR3 contains 13 residues. V lost 5 bases and J 4 bases, leaving 11 bases between the germline ends. The CDR3 region is CASSLPGVETQYF. In nucleotides, the CDR3 is TGTGCCAGCAGCCTCCCGGGAGTAGAGACCCAGTACTTC. Based on the CDR3 plus reference TRBV7-2 and TRBJ2-5, the full variable domain is GAGVSQSPSNKVTEKGKDVELRCDPISGHTALYWYRQSLGQGLEFLIYFQGNSAPDKSGLPSDRFSAERTGGSVSTLTIQRTQQEDSAVYLCASSLPGVETQYFGPGTRLLVL.

This clone was counted only a few times. This chain connects TRBV9 to TRBJ2-1; a weak D match, TRBD1 (6 bases). CDR1 and CDR2 from the germline V gene are SGDLS and YYNGEE. V was clipped by 0 bases and J by 7 bases, with 14 bases between them. CDR3 length equals 15 residues. The CDR3 DNA reads as TGTGCCAGCAGCGTAGATGGAGGACAGCCGAATGAGCAGTTCTTC. Translated, it gives CASSVDGGQPNEQFF.

Only a few counts were recorded for this clone. J is TRBJ2-1 and V is TRBV6-1, with TRBD1 as a possible D gene (5 bases). The CDR3 runs 14 residues. CDR1 MNHNS and CDR2 SASEGT come from the germline V gene. Trimming cost V 2 bases and J 7 bases, with 12 bases left between them. The CDR3 is CASSEYQGRNEQFF. The CDR3 region has the DNA TGTGCCAGCAGTGAATACCAGGGTAGGAATGAGCAGTTCTTC.

This chain connects TRBV10-3 to TRBJ2-7, with a weak D call TRBD1 (6 bases). This CDR3 comprises 14 residues. Trimming took off 5 bases at V and 1 base at J, with 12 bases between the two ends. Per germline, CDR1 ENHRY and CDR2 SYGVKD. Here the CDR3 reads CAISPGQPSYEQYF. CDR3 DNA: TGTGCCATCAGTCCCGGACAGCCATCCTACGAGCAGTACTTC.